This TCR beta chain originates from a study of cytomegalovirus exposure and HLA in healthy donors. With 60 Vbeta and 13 Jbeta primers, the PCR was carried out. Some clones are missing from TCRdb's copy, which holds only in-frame ones; the method was immunoSEQ multiplex PCR. Among about 150,000 clones listed, roughly 80% were seen once. Germline-derived CDR1 and CDR2 are GTSNPN and SVGIG (reference sequence). V was pared by 7 bases and J by 0 bases, with 7 bases of the junction left unmatched. CDR3 length: 15 residues. The receptor's source is a man in his late teens or twenties in good health and CMV-seropositive. The chain links TRBV30 to TRBJ1-4, with 8 nucleotides matching TRBD1. Sample: PBMCs. CDR3 region: CALGGTGATNEKLFF. CDR3 nucleotides: TGTGCCTTGGGCGGGACAGGAGCAACTAATGAAAAACTGTTTTTT.